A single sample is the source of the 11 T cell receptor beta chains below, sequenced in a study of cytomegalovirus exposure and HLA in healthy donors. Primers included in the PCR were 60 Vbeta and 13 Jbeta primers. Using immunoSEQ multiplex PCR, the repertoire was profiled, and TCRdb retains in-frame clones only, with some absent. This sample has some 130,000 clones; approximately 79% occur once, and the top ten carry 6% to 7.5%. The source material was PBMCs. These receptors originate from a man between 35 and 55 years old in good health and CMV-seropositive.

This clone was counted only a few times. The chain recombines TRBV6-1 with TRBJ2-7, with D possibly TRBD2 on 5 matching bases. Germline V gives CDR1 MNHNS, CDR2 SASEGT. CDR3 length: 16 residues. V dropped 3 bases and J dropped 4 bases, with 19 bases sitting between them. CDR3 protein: CASSDPGLDGRYEQYF. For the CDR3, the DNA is TGTGCCAGCAGTGACCCCGGACTGGACGGACGGTACGAGCAGTACTTC.

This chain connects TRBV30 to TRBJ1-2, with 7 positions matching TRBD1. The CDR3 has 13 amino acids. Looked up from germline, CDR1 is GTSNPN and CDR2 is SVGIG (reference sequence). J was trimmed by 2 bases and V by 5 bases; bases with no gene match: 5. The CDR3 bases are TGTGCCTGGGGGACAGCACTAAACTATGGCTACACCTTC. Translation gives CAWGTALNYGYTF.

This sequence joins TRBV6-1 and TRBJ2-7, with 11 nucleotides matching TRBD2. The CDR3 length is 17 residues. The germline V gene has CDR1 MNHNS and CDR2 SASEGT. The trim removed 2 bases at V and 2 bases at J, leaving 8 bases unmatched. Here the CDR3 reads CASSERGLAGGTYEQYF. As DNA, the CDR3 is TGTGCCAGCAGTGAAAGAGGGCTAGCGGGAGGAACCTACGAGCAGTACTTC.

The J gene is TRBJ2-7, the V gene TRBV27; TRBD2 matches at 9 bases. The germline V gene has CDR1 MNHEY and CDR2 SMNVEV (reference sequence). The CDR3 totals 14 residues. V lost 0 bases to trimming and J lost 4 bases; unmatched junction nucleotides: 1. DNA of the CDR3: TGTGCCAGCAGTTTATCGCTAGCGGGATACGAGCAGTACTTC. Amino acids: CASSLSLAGYEQYF.

The CDR3 is CASSGDSGSSGELFF. The DNA of the CDR3 is TGTGCCAGCAGTGGGGATAGCGGGAGTTCCGGGGAGCTGTTTTTT. The J gene is TRBJ2-2, the V gene TRBV2, with 9 positions matching TRBD2. The trim removed 4 bases at V and 6 bases at J, leaving 6 bases unmatched. The CDR3 length is 15 residues. Germline lookup yields CDR1 SNHLY and CDR2 FYNNEI.

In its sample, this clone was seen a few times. The chain's CDR3 is CASAFRGTVEYGYTF. For the CDR3, the DNA is TGTGCCAGCGCGTTTAGGGGGACAGTCGAGTATGGCTACACCTTC. The chain recombines TRBV21-1 with TRBJ1-2; no check of the table's D call, TRBD1, against the DNA was made. TRBV21-1 is a pseudogene. CDR3 length equals 15 residues.

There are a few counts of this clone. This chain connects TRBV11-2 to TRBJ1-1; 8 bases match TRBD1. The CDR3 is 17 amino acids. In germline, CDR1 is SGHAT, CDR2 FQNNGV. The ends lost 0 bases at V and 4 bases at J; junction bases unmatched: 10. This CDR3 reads CASSLDAAGTGGTEAFF. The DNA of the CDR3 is TGTGCCAGCAGCTTAGACGCTGCCGGTACAGGGGGCACTGAAGCTTTCTTT.

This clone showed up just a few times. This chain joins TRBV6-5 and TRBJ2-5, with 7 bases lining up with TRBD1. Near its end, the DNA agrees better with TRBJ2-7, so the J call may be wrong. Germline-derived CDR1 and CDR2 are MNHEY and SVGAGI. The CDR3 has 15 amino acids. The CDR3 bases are TGTGCCAGCAGTTACTCGAACAGGGGTGCCTACGAGCAGTACTTC. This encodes CASSYSNRGAYEQYF.

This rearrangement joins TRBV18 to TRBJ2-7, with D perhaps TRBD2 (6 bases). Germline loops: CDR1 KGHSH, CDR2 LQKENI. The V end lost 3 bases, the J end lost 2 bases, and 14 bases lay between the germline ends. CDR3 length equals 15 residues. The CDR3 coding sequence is TGTGCCAGCTCACCTGACGACGGGAGCACCTACGAGCAGTACTTC. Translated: CASSPDDGSTYEQYF.

This CDR3 is CASSYSGNRETQYF. The CDR3 DNA reads as TGCGCCAGCAGCTACTCCGGGAATCGAGAGACCCAGTACTTC. The chain is built from TRBV5-1 and TRBJ2-5; possibly TRBD2 for D (5 bases). CDR1 and CDR2 (germline): SGHRS, YFSETQ. CDR3 length equals 14 residues. V lost 3 bases, J lost 4 bases, and 13 bases lay in between.

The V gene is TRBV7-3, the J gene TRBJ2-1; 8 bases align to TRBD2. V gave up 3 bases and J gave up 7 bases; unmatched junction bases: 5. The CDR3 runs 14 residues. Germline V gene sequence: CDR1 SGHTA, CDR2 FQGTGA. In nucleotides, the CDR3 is TGTGCCAGCAGCTTGACGGGAGGGGGAAATGAGCAGTTCTTC. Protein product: CASSLTGGGNEQFF.